This TCR beta chain was recorded in a study of a mutant IDH1 vaccine in newly diagnosed glioma. At the level of the study: Commencement of vaccination occurred 4-6 weeks following radiotherapy alone, or concurrently with temozolomide cycles. Most patients had radiochemotherapy with temozolomide before enrollment; others had one alone.

This table comes from immunoSEQ multiplex PCR, and its TCRdb copy is limited to in-frame clones, with some not included. The sample has 70,000 to 95,000 clones; roughly 85% are singletons. Specified time point: week 23, last vaccination. Each dose delivered 300 ug of mutant IDH1 20-mer peptide subcutaneously with imiquimod. There were new WHO grade 3 or 4 astrocytomas in the donors, and these were IDH1-mutant and ATRX-lost. Study results and caveats: Variations in leading peripheral T cell clonotypes appeared to have no connection with pseudoprogression.

Notes on this clone: Its antigen is as yet unknown.

The sequencing used PBMCs, collected from a glioma patient whose treatment included an IDH1 peptide vaccine. The receptor comes from a woman between 45 and 60 years old with glioma.

The DNA for the CDR3 is TGTGCCAGTAGGGAATCGACAGCTATTAGAAATTCACCCCTCCACTTT. This encodes CASRESTAIRNSPLHF. V gene TRBV19 combines with J gene TRBJ1-6, with D possibly being TRBD1 (5 bases). CDR3 length: 16 amino acids. The V gene's germline CDR1 is LNHDA and CDR2 SQIVND (reference sequence). Trimming removed 6 bases at V and 7 bases at J, with 19 bases between. Supplemented by reference TRBV19 and TRBJ1-6, the full variable domain reads DGGITQSPKYLFRKEGQNVTLSCEQNLNHDAMYWYRQDPGQGLRLIYYSQIVNDFQKGDIAEGYSVSREKKESFPLTVTSAQKNPTAFYLCASRESTAIRNSPLHFGNGTRLTVT.